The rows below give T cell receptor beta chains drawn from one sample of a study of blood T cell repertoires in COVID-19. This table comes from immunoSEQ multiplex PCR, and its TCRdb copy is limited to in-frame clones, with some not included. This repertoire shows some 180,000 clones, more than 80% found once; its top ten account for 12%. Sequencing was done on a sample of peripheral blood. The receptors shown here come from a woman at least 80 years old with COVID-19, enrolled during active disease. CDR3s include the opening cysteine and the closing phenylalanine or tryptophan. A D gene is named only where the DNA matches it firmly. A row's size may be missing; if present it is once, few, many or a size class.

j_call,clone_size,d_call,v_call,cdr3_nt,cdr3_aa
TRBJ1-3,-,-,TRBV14,TGTGCCAGCAGCCAAGATTGGGGCGGAAACACCATATATTTT,CASSQDWGGNTIYF
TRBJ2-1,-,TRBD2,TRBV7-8,TGTGCCAGCAGACTCAGCGGGGTTCGCTACAATGAGCAGTTCTTC,CASRLSGVRYNEQFF
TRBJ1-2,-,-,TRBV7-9,TGTGCCAGCAGTCTGGGTCGGGGTCAGGACTATGGCTACACCTTC,CASSLGRGQDYGYTF
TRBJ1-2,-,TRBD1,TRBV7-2,TGTGCCAGCAGGTTTACCACAGGGGGCTGGTACACCTTC,CASRFTTGGWYTF
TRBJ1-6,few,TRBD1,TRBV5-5,TGTGCCAGCAGCTCCCTGACAGGGGATTCACCCCTCCACTTT,CASSSLTGDSPLHF
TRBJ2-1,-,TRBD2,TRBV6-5,TGTGCCAGCATCCAGGCGGGGGGTTCCTACAATGAGCAGTTCTTC,CASIQAGGSYNEQFF
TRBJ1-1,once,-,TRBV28,TGTGCCAGCACCTGGGAGAGATCAAGGGACACTGAAGCTTTCTTT,CASTWERSRDTEAFF
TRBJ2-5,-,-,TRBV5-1,TGCGCCAGCAGCTTCCAGGGGTCTTGGGTCCAAGAGACCCAGTACTTC,CASSFQGSWVQETQYF
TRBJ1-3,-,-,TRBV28,TGTGCCAGCAGTTTATACCTTTACGGGGGAGCTGGCAGCTCTGGAAACACCATATATTTT,CASSLYLYGGAGSSGNTIYF
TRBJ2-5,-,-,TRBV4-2,TGTGCCAGCAGCCAGGGGACTGTACAAGAGACCCAGTACTTC,CASSQGTVQETQYF
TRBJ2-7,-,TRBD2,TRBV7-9,TGTGCCAGCAGCTTAGTAGCGGGAGGGAGGGACGAGCAGTACTTC,CASSLVAGGRDEQYF
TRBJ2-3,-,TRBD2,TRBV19,TGTGCCAGTAATTGGGAAGTAGCGGGGGGTTCAGATACGCAGTATTTT,CASNWEVAGGSDTQYF
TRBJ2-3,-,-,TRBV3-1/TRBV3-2,TGTGCCAGCAGCCACCAAGCCCAGGACCGGGGAAAAGATACGCAGTATTTT,CASSHQAQDRGKDTQYF
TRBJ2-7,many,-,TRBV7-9,TGTGCCAGCAGCCTGCTGGAGGGGCATAAGTACTTC,CASSLLEGHKYF
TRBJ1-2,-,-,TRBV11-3,TGTGCCAGCAGCTTGCCCGGCGGTATCTATGGCTACACCTTC,CASSLPGGIYGYTF
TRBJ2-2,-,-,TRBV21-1,TGTGCCAGCAGCAAAGCACTAGGAGCGACAATAGTCCCCGGGGAGCTGTTTTTT,CASSKALGATIVPGELFF
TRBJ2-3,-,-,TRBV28,TGTGCCAGCAGTTCCCAAACAGATACGCAGTATTTT,CASSSQTDTQYF
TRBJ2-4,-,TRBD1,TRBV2,TGTGCCAGCATCAGCGGGACAGGGGGGAACATTCAGTACTTC,CASISGTGGNIQYF
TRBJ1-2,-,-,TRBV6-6,TGTGCCAGCAGTCCCCAGGTTGACTATGGCTACACCTTC,CASSPQVDYGYTF
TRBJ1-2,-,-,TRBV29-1,TGCAGCGCTGGACAGAGTGACGGCTACACCTTC,CSAGQSDGYTF
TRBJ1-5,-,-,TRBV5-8,TGTGCCAGCAGCCCTGGACAGTTCAATCAGCCCCAGCATTTT,CASSPGQFNQPQHF
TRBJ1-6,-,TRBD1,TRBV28,TGTGCCAGCAGTTTATGGGGGGGGGACAGGGGTAATTCACCCCTCCACTTT,CASSLWGGDRGNSPLHF
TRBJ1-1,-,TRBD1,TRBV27,TGTGCCAGCAGTTTTCAGGGGGCGCCCACTGAAGCTTTCTTT,CASSFQGAPTEAFF
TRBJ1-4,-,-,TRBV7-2,TGTGCCAGCAGCTTAGTGGTGGGCAATGAGCTGTTTTTT,CASSLVVGNELFF
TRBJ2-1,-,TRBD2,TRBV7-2,TGTGCCAGCAGCTTGTCCGGACTAGCGTTCAATGAGCAGTTCTTC,CASSLSGLAFNEQFF
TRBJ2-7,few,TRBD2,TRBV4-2,TGTGCCAGCAGTGAGCGACTAGCGGGCATCTACGAGCAGTACTTC,CASSERLAGIYEQYF
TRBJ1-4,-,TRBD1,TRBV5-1,TGCGCCAGCAGCTTGGCGGACAGGGATAATGAAAAACTGTTTTTT,CASSLADRDNEKLFF
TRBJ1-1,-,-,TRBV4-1,TGCGCCAGCAGCCAAGTAGGGGCTGCTTTCTTT,CASSQVGAAFF
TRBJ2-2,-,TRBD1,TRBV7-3,TGTGCCAGCAGCCCGTTGACAGGGGGTATCATCGGGGAGCTGTTTTTT,CASSPLTGGIIGELFF
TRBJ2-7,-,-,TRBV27,TGTGCCAGCAGTTTTAAGGGGCACCCGACCTACGAGCAGTACTTC,CASSFKGHPTYEQYF
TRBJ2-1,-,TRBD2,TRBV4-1,TGCGCCAGCAGCCAAGTAGGCGGGAGGGAGGGGAATGAGCAGTTCTTC,CASSQVGGREGNEQFF
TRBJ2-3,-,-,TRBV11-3,TGTGCCAGCAGCTTAGGAAGGCAGGGCGCCGGGGATACGCAGTATTTT,CASSLGRQGAGDTQYF
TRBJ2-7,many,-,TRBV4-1,TGCGCCAGCAGCCCACAGGGCCACGAGCAGTACTTC,CASSPQGHEQYF
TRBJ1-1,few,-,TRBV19,TGTGCCAGTAGTATACAGCCGGGTCTGAACACTGAAGCTTTCTTT,CASSIQPGLNTEAFF
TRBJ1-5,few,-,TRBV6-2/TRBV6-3,TGTGCCAGCAGTTACTCAATGGGGCATGGGGATCAGCCCCAGCATTTT,CASSYSMGHGDQPQHF
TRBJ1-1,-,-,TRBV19,TGTGCCAGTAGTACCAACATGAACACTGAAGCTTTCTTT,CASSTNMNTEAFF
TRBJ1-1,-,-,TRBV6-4,TGTGCCAGCAGTCCAGAGGAGAACACTGAAGCTTTCTTT,CASSPEENTEAFF
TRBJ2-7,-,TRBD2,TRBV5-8,TGTGCCAGCAGCGGCGGGACTAGCGGGACTATTCTCGAGCAGTACTTC,CASSGGTSGTILEQYF
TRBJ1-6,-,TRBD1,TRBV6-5,TGTGCCACCCGGGACAGGGGCGGCTATAATTCACCCCTCCACTTT,CATRDRGGYNSPLHF
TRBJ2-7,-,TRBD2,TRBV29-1,TGCAGCGTTGTGGACGCGGGGGGCGAGCAGTACTTC,CSVVDAGGEQYF
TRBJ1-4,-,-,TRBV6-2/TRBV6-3,TGTGCCAGCAGCAGAGACAGGACCGGTGAAAAACTGTTTTTT,CASSRDRTGEKLFF
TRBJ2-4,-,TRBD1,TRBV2,TGTGCCAGCAGCCCCGGGACAGAAGATCGCATTCAGTACTTC,CASSPGTEDRIQYF
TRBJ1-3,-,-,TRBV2,TGTGCCAGCAGCAAAATCATCTCTGGAAACACCATATATTTT,CASSKIISGNTIYF
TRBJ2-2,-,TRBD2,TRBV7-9,TGTGCCAGCAGACGAGCGGGAGGCACCACCGGGGAGCTGTTTTTT,CASRRAGGTTGELFF
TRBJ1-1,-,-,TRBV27,TGTGCCAGCAGTCCCCTGGGGGCCCCCATGAACACTGAAGCTTTCTTT,CASSPLGAPMNTEAFF
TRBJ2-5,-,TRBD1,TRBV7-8,TGTGCCAGCAGCTCCCAGACAGGGATAGATGAGACCCAGTACTTC,CASSSQTGIDETQYF